Sequencing of this TCR beta chain was carried out in a study of cytomegalovirus exposure and HLA in healthy donors. Turning to this clone: The antigen is unknown.

PCR primers comprised 60 Vbeta and 13 Jbeta primers. The authors' processing: It was a later analysis that counted 83 million or so unique TCR beta chains, of which 8.5 million to 12 million were shared. Libraries were prepared by immunoSEQ multiplex PCR; TCRdb keeps only in-frame clonotypes and omits some of them. The DNA was the basis for D and trimming; V, J and clone size are from that table. The repertoire holds about 190,000 clones, 75% to 90% seen once, with approximately 6.3% in the top ten. Study-wide results and limits: When presence/absence was analysed, sequencing depth was taken to be roughly uniform across donors. There were about 160 TCR beta chains listed as cytomegalovirus-associated. Most of the CMV-associated TCR beta chains (in a later analysis) appeared to be HLA-restricted.

This receptor was taken from a man aged 40-49 years in good health and CMV-seropositive. Source material: PBMCs.

CDR3 sequence reads: CASRNTYEQYF. The CDR3 region has the DNA TGTGCCAGCAGGAATACATACGAGCAGTACTTC. This chain links TRBV7-3 with TRBJ2-7; D gene ambiguous. CDR1 SGHTA and CDR2 FQGTGA come from the germline V gene. The CDR3 length is 11 residues. V was clipped by 6 bases and J by 4 bases, with 7 bases between them.